This passage covers 22 T cell receptor beta chains from one sample sequenced in a study of blood T cell repertoires in COVID-19. The method was immunoSEQ multiplex PCR; TCRdb's version includes in-frame clones alone and lacks a portion of them. This sample has around 140,000 clones, with 87% found just once. Sequences were obtained from PBMCs or T cells enriched from blood (not recorded which). The source of these receptors is a man between 60 and 75 years old who had recovered from COVID-19.

This clone was found a few times. The V gene is TRBV4-2, the J gene TRBJ1-3; unclear D gene. This CDR3 contains 15 residues. V lost 0 bases to trimming and J lost 2 bases, with 8 bases between them. Germline values: CDR1 LGHNA, CDR2 YNFKEQ. The CDR3 coding sequence is TGTGCCAGCAGCCAAGATAGGACTACTGGAAACACCATATATTTT. Amino acid sequence: CASSQDRTTGNTIYF.

The chain has TRBV11-2 and TRBJ2-1; TRBD2 matches 8 bases. The V gene's germline CDR1 is SGHAT and CDR2 FQNNGV. V was pared by 0 bases and J by 4 bases, with 11 bases of the junction left unmatched. CDR3 length: 18 residues. Here the CDR3 reads CASSLDPSRGLVYNEQFF. DNA of the CDR3: TGTGCCAGCAGCTTAGATCCTTCCAGGGGACTAGTTTACAATGAGCAGTTCTTC.

The rearrangement joins TRBV5-1 to TRBJ1-1, with D possibly being TRBD1 (6 bases). V was shortened by 0 bases and J by 1 base, with 16 bases between the two germline ends. The germline V gene encodes CDR1 SGHRS and CDR2 YFSETQ. There are 17 residues in the CDR3. The CDR3 DNA sequence: TGCGCCAGCAGCTTGGACCCCCGGGACACCTCGAACACTGAAGCTTTCTTT. Amino acid sequence: CASSLDPRDTSNTEAFF.

The V call is TRBV14, the J call TRBJ1-2; D is possibly TRBD1 (5 bases). The CDR3 loop spans 14 amino acids. V was pared by 0 bases and J by 6 bases, with 11 bases between. Germline V gene lookup returns CDR1 SGHDN and CDR2 FVKESK. CDR3 amino acids: CASSQEGGVNGYTF. Written as DNA, the CDR3 is TGTGCCAGCAGCCAAGAAGGAGGGGTGAATGGCTACACCTTC.

The CDR3 sequence: CASIYVLAKGSSYEQYF. CDR3 in DNA: TGTGCCAGCATTTACGTTCTGGCCAAGGGGTCGTCCTACGAGCAGTACTTC. The chain has TRBV2 and TRBJ2-7; TRBD1 might be the D (5 bases). The CDR3 totals 17 residues. The germline V and J ends were trimmed by 7 bases and 1 base, with 23 bases remaining between them. Germline loops: CDR1 SNHLY, CDR2 FYNNEI.

The chain combines TRBV11-3 with TRBJ2-1; 7 bases fit TRBD2. Losses at the gene ends were 1 base for V and 2 bases for J; bases not matched to a gene: 5. CDR3 length: 16 amino acids. Germline V gene data show CDR1 as SGHNT and CDR2 as YENEEA. Written as DNA, the CDR3 is TGTGCCAGCAGCTTAGGGGGGGGAGGCCCCTACAATGAGCAGTTCTTC. Encoded protein: CASSLGGGGPYNEQFF.

The V call is TRBV10-3, the J call TRBJ2-2, with TRBD1 identical over 9 bases. Unmatched junction bases numbered 0, after V lost 4 bases and J lost 0 bases. CDR3 size: 15 residues. Per germline, CDR1 ENHRY and CDR2 SYGVKD. This CDR3 is CAISGDRANTGELFF. CDR3 sequence (DNA): TGTGCCATCAGTGGGGACAGGGCGAACACCGGGGAGCTGTTTTTT.

The chain recombines TRBV5-8 with TRBJ2-3; 9 nucleotides agree with TRBD1. The CDR3 runs to 16 residues. V shed 0 bases, J shed 0 bases, and the junction held 2 bases outside the gene matches. Germline lookup yields CDR1 SGHTS and CDR2 YDEGEE. This CDR3 is CASSLDRGPSTDTQYF. The CDR3 bases are TGTGCCAGCAGCTTGGACAGGGGGCCGAGCACAGATACGCAGTATTTT.

This clone was seen more than once but under ten times. The chain combines TRBV18 with TRBJ1-1, with a tentative D call TRBD1 (6 bases). This CDR3 spans 15 amino acids. With 6 bases removed from V and 1 base from J, the gap between germline ends came to 15 bases. Germline V gene lookup returns CDR1 KGHSH and CDR2 LQKENI. The CDR3 sequence: CASSLSGTKNTEAFF. Here the CDR3 DNA reads TGTGCCAGCTCCCTTTCCGGGACAAAGAACACTGAAGCTTTCTTT.

This rearrangement joins TRBV2 to TRBJ1-5, with 10 bases matching TRBD1. The CDR3 sequence is 15 residues long. V dropped 8 bases and J dropped 5; count of bases not matched to a gene: 9. CDR1 and CDR2 from the germline V gene are SNHLY and FYNNEI. This CDR3 is CASSRDRGLDQPQHF. CDR3 nucleotides: TGTGCCAGCTCCCGGGACAGGGGACTGGATCAGCCCCAGCATTTT.

The chain joins TRBV27 to TRBJ2-7; TRBD1 might be the D (5 bases). The V end lost 6 bases, the J end lost 1 base, and 13 bases lay between the germline ends. The CDR3 is made up of 14 amino acids. Germline-derived CDR1 and CDR2 are MNHEY and SMNVEV (reference sequence). The CDR3 region is CASRGLGESYEQYF. In nucleotides, the CDR3 is TGTGCCAGCAGGGGCTTAGGGGAATCCTACGAGCAGTACTTC.

The rearrangement joins TRBV28 to TRBJ1-5; 7 bases match TRBD1. CDR3 length: 15 residues. Germline V CDR1 and CDR2: MDHEN, SYDVKM. With V trimmed by 8 bases and J by 5 bases, 12 bases remained unmatched. The CDR3 DNA reads TGTGCCAGCCCCCCCCTGACAGGGCTTCATCAGCCCCAGCATTTT. It is translated as CASPPLTGLHQPQHF.

Written as DNA, the CDR3 is TGTGCCATCAGTGCCACTAGCGGGGGGGGTGAGCAGTTCTTC. It encodes CAISATSGGGEQFF. The V gene is TRBV10-3, the J gene TRBJ2-1, with TRBD2 identical over 13 bases. The CDR3 is 14 residues long. Trimming removed 4 bases from V and 9 bases from J; junction bases left unmatched: 3. Germline V gives CDR1 ENHRY, CDR2 SYGVKD.

This clone was counted once. This rearrangement joins TRBV18 to TRBJ2-7, with 7 nucleotides matching TRBD1. Germline V gene data show CDR1 as KGHSH and CDR2 as LQKENI. The trim removed 5 bases at V and 5 bases at J, leaving 3 bases unmatched. CDR3 length equals 12 residues. CDR3 bases: TGTGCCAGCTCATCCACAGGGGACGAGCAGTACTTC. It specifies CASSSTGDEQYF.

The genes are TRBV25-1 and TRBJ1-1; 7 bases agree with TRBD1. The ends lost 3 bases at V and 4 bases at J; junction bases unmatched: 5. The CDR3 length is 14 residues. Germline lookup yields CDR1 MGHDK and CDR2 SYGVNS. CDR3 sequence reads: CASSDRGAGTEAFF. CDR3 bases: TGTGCCAGCAGTGACAGGGGGGCTGGCACTGAAGCTTTCTTT.

To note about this clone: An end of the junction differs from the germline gene, which may be a read error. The CDR3 region is CASSPTGLADTQYF. The CDR3, as DNA: TGTGCTAGCAGCCCAACCGGGTTGGCAGATACGCAGTATTTT. The chain uses TRBV7-7 and TRBJ2-3; D not resolved. Germline assignment: CDR1 SSHAT and CDR2 FNYEAQ (reference sequence). The CDR3 runs 14 residues.

This chain joins TRBV2 and TRBJ1-5; 9 bases fit TRBD1. The CDR3 has 14 residues. Trimming cost V 6 bases and J 5 bases; bases outside gene matches: 5. Germline V lookup: CDR1 SNHLY, CDR2 FYNNEI. CDR3 residues: CASRNRGLYQPQHF. Written as DNA, the CDR3 is TGTGCCAGCAGGAACAGGGGGCTCTATCAGCCCCAGCATTTT.

The V gene is TRBV5-1, the J gene TRBJ1-1; D is possibly TRBD1 (5 bases). V was clipped by 4 bases and J by 11 bases, with 21 bases between them. Per the germline V gene, CDR1 is SGHRS and CDR2 is YFSETQ. The CDR3 covers 14 residues. The DNA of the CDR3 is TGCGCCAGCAGCCTTACGGGTGGGGCCCACCGGGCTTTCTTT. This codes for CASSLTGGAHRAFF.

This clone was seen at least ten times. The chain has TRBV4-2 and TRBJ1-2; 7 bases line up with TRBD1. This CDR3 region has 16 residues. V was clipped by 0 bases and J by 2 bases; unmatched bases: 6. Germline loops: CDR1 LGHNA, CDR2 YNFKEQ. The CDR3 region is CASSQDRGTANYGYTF. In DNA, the CDR3 is TGTGCCAGCAGCCAAGATCGGGGGACAGCAAACTATGGCTACACCTTC.

The chain is built from TRBV5-1 and TRBJ2-7; D unresolved. Per germline, CDR1 SGHRS and CDR2 YFSETQ. CDR3 length equals 14 residues. The V and J ends lost 1 base and 2 bases respectively, with 10 bases between them. The CDR3 coding sequence is TGCGCCAGCAGCTTGCTTTCCCCTACCTACGAGCAGTACTTC. Its protein product is CASSLLSPTYEQYF.

V is TRBV5-1 and J is TRBJ2-3, with D tentatively TRBD1 (6 bases). Germline V gene lookup returns CDR1 SGHRS and CDR2 YFSETQ. Trimming took 2 bases from V and 1 from J, leaving 14 bases between them. This CDR3 has 16 residues. The CDR3 spells CASSFIPTGGTDTQYF. For the CDR3, the DNA is TGCGCCAGCAGCTTTATCCCGACAGGAGGCACAGATACGCAGTATTTT.

This chain connects TRBV2 to TRBJ2-7; TRBD1 agrees at 8 bases. Germline CDR1 reads SNHLY; CDR2 reads FYNNEI. The CDR3 spans 14 residues. Trimming took 8 bases from V and 0 from J; bases not matched to a gene: 6. CDR3 sequence: CASGLTGDSYEQYF. As DNA, the CDR3 is TGTGCCAGCGGACTGACAGGGGACTCCTACGAGCAGTACTTC.